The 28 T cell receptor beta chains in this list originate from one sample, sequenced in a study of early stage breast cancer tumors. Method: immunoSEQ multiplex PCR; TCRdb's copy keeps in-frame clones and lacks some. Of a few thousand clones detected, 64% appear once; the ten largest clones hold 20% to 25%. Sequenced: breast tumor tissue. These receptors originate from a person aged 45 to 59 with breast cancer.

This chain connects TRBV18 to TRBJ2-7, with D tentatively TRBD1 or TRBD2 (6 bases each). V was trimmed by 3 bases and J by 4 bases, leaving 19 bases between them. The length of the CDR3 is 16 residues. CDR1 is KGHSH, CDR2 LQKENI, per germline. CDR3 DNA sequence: TGTGCCAGCTCACCGACTCCCTCGGGGGCGGGGTACGAGCAGTACTTC. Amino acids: CASSPTPSGAGYEQYF.

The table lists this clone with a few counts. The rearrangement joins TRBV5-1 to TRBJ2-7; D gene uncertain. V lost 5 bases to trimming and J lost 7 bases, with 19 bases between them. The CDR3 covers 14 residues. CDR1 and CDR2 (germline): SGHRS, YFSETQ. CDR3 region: CASRLSRAAPEQYF. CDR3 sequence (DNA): TGCGCCAGCAGACTCTCCCGGGCCGCCCCGGAGCAGTACTTC. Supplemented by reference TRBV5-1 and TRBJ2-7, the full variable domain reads KAGVTQTPRYLIKTRGQQVTLSCSPISGHRSVSWYQQTPGQGLQFLFEYFSETQRNKGNFPGRFSGRQFSNSRSEMNVSTLELGDSALYLCASRLSRAAPEQYFGPGTRLTVT.

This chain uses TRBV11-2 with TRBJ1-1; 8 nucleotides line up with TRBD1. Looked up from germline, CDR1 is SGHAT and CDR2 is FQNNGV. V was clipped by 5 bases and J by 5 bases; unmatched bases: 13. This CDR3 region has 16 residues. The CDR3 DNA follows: TGTGCCAGCAGCCTCCTGGGCAGGGGGCTTTCGACTGAAGCTTTCTTT. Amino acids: CASSLLGRGLSTEAFF.

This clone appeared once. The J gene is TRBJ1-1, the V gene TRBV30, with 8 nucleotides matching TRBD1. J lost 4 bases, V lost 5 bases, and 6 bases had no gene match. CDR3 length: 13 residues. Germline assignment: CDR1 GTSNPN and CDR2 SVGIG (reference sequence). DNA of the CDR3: TGTGCCTGGGGAGGACAGGGACGCACTGAAGCTTTCTTT. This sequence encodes CAWGGQGRTEAFF.

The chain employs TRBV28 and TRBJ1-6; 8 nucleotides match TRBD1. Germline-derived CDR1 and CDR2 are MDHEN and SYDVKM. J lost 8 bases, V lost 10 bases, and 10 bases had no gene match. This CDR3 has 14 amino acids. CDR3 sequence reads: CATQQTGAHSPLHF. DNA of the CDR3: TGTGCCACCCAACAGACAGGGGCCCATTCACCCCTCCACTTT.

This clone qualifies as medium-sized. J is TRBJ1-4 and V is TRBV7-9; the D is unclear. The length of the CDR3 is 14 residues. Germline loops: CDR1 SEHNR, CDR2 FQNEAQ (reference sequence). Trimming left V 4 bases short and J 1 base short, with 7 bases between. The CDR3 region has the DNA TGTGCCAGCAGCTCACGTGAAACTAATGAAAAACTGTTTTTT. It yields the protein CASSSRETNEKLFF.

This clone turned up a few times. The DNA of the CDR3 is TGTGCCAGCAGGGATTCCGGGACAGACCCCTGGACTGAAGCTTTCTTT. Its translation is CASRDSGTDPWTEAFF. The chain links TRBV7-9 to TRBJ1-1; 7 bases line up with TRBD1. With V trimmed by 6 bases and J by 5 bases, 15 bases remained unmatched. This CDR3 is 16 amino acids long. CDR1 and CDR2 (germline): SEHNR, FQNEAQ (reference sequence).

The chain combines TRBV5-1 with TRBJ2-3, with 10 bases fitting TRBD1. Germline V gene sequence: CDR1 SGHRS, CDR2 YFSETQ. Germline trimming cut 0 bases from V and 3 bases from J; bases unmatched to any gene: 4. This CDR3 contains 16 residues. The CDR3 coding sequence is TGCGCCAGCAGCTTGGGGGACAGGGGAGGGACAGATACGCAGTATTTT. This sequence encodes CASSLGDRGGTDTQYF.

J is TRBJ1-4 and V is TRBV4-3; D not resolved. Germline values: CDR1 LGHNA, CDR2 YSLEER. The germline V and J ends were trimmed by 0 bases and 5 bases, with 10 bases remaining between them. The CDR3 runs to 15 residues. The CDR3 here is CASSQDEDWNEKLFF. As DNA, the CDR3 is TGCGCCAGCAGCCAAGATGAAGACTGGAATGAAAAACTGTTTTTT.

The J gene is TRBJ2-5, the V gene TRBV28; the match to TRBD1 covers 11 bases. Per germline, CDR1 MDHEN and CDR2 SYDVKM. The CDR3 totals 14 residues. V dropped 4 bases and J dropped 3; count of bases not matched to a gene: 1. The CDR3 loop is CASSSGQGEETQYF. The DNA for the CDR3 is TGTGCCAGCAGTTCGGGACAGGGGGAAGAGACCCAGTACTTC. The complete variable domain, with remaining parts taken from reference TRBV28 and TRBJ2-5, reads DVKVTQSSRYLVKRTGEKVFLECVQDMDHENMFWYRQDPGLGLRLIYFSYDVKMKEKGDIPEGYSVSREKKERFSLILESASTNQTSMYLCASSSGQGEETQYFGPGTRLLVL.

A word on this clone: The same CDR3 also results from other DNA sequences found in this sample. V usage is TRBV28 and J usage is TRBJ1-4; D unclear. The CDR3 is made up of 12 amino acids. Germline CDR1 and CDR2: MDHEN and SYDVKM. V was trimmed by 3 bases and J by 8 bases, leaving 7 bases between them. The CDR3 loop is CASSFQEEKLFF. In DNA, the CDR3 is TGTGCCAGCAGTTTTCAGGAGGAAAAACTGTTTTTT.

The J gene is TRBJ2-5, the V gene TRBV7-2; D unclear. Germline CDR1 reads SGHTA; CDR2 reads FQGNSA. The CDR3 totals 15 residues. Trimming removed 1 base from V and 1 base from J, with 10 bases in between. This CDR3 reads CASSLVGNFQETQYF. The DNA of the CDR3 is TGTGCCAGCAGCTTAGTCGGAAACTTCCAAGAGACCCAGTACTTC.

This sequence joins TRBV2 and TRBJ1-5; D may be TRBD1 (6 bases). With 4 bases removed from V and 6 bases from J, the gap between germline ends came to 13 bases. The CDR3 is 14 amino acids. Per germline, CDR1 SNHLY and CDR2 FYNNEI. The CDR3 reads CASSVKGVIQPQHF. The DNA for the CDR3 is TGTGCCAGCAGTGTCAAGGGGGTAATTCAGCCCCAGCATTTT.

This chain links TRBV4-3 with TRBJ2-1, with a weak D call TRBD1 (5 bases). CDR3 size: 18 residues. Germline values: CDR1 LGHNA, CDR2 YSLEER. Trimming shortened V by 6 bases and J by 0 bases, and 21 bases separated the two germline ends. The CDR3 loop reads CASSLTSGFSSSYNEQFF. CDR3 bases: TGCGCCAGCAGTTTAACCTCAGGGTTTTCCAGCTCCTACAATGAGCAGTTCTTC.

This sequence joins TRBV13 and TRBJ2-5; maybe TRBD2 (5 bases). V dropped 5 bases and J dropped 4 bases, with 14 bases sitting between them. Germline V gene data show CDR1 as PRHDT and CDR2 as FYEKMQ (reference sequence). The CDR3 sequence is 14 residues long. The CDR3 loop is CASSLPREGETQYF. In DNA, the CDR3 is TGTGCCAGCAGCCTTCCCCGAGAGGGAGAGACCCAGTACTTC.

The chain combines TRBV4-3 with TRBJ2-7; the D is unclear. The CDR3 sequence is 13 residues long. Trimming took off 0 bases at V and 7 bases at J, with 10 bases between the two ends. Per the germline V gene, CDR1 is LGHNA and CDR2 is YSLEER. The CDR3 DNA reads TGCGCCAGCAGCCAAGAGACTGGGCAAGAGCAGTACTTC. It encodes CASSQETGQEQYF.

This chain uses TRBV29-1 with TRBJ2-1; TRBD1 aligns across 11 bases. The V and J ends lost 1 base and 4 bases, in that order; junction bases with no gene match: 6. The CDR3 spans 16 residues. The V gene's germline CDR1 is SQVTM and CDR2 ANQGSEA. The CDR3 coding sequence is TGCAGCGTTGAAGTCGGGACAGGGGGACGTTACAATGAGCAGTTCTTC. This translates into CSVEVGTGGRYNEQFF.

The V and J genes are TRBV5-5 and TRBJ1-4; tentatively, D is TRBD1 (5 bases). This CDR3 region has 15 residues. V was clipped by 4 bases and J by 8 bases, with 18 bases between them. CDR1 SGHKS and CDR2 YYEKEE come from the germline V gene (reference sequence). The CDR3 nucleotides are TGTGCCAGCAGCCTATTGGGGGTGGTTGGCGAAAAACTGTTTTTT. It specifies CASSLLGVVGEKLFF.

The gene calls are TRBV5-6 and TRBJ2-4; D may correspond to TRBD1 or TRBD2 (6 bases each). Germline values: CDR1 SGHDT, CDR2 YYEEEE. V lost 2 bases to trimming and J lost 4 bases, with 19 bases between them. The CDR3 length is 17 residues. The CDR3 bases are TGTGCCAGCAGCTTTGGAGGGGGGAGACCCTTAAAAAACATTCAGTACTTC. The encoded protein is CASSFGGGRPLKNIQYF.

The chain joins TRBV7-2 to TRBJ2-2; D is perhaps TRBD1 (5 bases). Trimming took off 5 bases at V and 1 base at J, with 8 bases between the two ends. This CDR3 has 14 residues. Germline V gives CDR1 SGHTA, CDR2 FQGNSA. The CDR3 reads CASSTGQNTGELFF. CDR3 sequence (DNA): TGTGCCAGCAGCACTGGACAGAACACCGGGGAGCTGTTTTTT.

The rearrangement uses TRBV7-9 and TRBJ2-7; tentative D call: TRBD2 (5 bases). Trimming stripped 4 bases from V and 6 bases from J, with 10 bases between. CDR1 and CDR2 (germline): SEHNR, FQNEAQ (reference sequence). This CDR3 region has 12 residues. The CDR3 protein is CASSSSGSEQYF. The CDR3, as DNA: TGTGCCAGCAGCTCAAGCGGTTCCGAGCAGTACTTC.

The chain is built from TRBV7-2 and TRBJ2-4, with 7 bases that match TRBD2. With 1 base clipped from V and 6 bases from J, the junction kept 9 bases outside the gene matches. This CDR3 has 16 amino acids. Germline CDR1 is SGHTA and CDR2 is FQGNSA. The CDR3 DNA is TGTGCCAGCAGCTTAGACCCGGGGAGGGGAGGAAACATTCAGTACTTC. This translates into CASSLDPGRGGNIQYF.

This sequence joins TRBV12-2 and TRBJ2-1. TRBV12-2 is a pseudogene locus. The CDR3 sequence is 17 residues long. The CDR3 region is CASRLALRGSSYNEQFF. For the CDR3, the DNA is TGTGCAAGTCGCTTAGCCTTGAGGGGAAGCTCCTACAATGAGCAGTTCTTC.

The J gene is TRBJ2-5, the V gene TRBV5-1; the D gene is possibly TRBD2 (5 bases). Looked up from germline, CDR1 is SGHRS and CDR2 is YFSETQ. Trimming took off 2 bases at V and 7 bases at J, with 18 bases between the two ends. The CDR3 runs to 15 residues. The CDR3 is CASSFGEKTPGTQYF. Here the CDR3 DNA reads TGCGCCAGCAGCTTCGGGGAGAAGACACCGGGGACCCAGTACTTC. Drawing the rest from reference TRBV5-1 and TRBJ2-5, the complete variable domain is KAGVTQTPRYLIKTRGQQVTLSCSPISGHRSVSWYQQTPGQGLQFLFEYFSETQRNKGNFPGRFSGRQFSNSRSEMNVSTLELGDSALYLCASSFGEKTPGTQYFGPGTRLLVL.

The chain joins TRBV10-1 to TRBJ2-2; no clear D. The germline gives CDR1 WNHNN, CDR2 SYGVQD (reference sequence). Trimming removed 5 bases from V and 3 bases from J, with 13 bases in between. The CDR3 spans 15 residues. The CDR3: CASSSGQIDTGELFF. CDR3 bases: TGCGCCAGCAGTTCTGGCCAGATTGACACCGGGGAGCTGTTTTTT.

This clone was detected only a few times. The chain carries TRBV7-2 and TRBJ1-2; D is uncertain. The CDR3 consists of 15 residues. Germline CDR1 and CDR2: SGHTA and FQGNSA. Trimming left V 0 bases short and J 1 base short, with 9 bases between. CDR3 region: CASSLAAGGNYGYTF. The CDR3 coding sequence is TGTGCCAGCAGCTTAGCGGCGGGCGGTAACTATGGCTACACCTTC.

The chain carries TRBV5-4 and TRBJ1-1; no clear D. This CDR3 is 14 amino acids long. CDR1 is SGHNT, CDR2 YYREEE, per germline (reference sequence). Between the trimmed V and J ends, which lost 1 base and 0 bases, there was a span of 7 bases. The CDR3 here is CASSLFNLNTEAFF. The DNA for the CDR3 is TGTGCCAGCAGCTTGTTTAACTTGAACACTGAAGCTTTCTTT.

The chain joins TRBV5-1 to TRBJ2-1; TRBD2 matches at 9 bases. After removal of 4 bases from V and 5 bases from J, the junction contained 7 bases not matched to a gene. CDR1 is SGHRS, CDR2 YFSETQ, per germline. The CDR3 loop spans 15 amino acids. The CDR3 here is CASSLTSGQNNEQFF. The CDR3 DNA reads TGCGCCAGCAGCCTGACTAGCGGACAGAACAATGAGCAGTTCTTC.